The 19 T cell receptor beta chains given below trace back to one sample, sequenced in a study of CD8 T cells in ankylosing spondylitis. TCRdb independently ran MiXCR on the 5' RACE reads; one entry per CDR3 protein. The table lists over 200,000 distinct CDR3 sequences, about 11% of them singletons. Sequencing was carried out using blood, either unsorted or a sorted T cell fraction (not recorded which). These receptors were collected from a male donor with ankylosing spondylitis or in good health (not recorded which).

This clonotype was seen a handful of times. This rearrangement joins TRBV7-2 to TRBJ1-2, with 7 bases aligning to TRBD1. There are 14 residues in the CDR3. Germline values: CDR1 SGHTA, CDR2 FQGNSA. V trimming: 0 bases; J trimming: 8 bases; junction bases outside the gene matches: 6. The CDR3 sequence is CASSLAEGGRGYTF. The CDR3 region has the DNA TGTGCCAGCAGCTTAGCGGAAGGGGGCCGGGGCTACACCTTC. Looking up the rest from reference TRBV7-2 and TRBJ1-2 gives the full variable domain: GAGVSQSPSNKVTEKGKDVELRCDPISGHTALYWYRQSLGQGLEFLIYFQGNSAPDKSGLPSDRFSAERTGGSVSTLTIQRTQQEDSAVYLCASSLAEGGRGYTFGSGTRLTVV.

CDR3 residues: CASSPDKSYNEQFF. CDR3 bases: TGTGCCAGCAGCCCGGACAAGTCCTACAATGAGCAGTTCTTC. The chain carries TRBV11-3 and TRBJ2-1, with D perhaps matching TRBD1 (5 bases). Trimming stripped 5 bases from V and 1 base from J, with 9 bases between. The germline V gene encodes CDR1 SGHNT and CDR2 YENEEA. This CDR3 is built from 14 residues.

The genes are TRBV5-6 and TRBJ1-2, with 8 bases aligning to TRBD1. The CDR3 is made up of 15 amino acids. Germline assignment: CDR1 SGHDT and CDR2 YYEEEE. The V segment lost 3 bases and the J segment 5 bases; nucleotides outside the gene matches: 9. This CDR3 reads CASSSQGVGVYGYTF. The CDR3 DNA reads as TGTGCCAGCAGCTCACAGGGGGTTGGAGTTTATGGCTACACCTTC.

This clonotype has at least ten counts. This rearrangement joins TRBV6-5 to TRBJ1-3; no clear D gene. Germline V CDR1 and CDR2: MNHEY, SVGAGI. V lost 2 bases and J 4 bases, leaving 21 bases between the germline ends. The CDR3 has 18 amino acids. CDR3 in DNA: TGTGCCAGCAGTTACGCCATTCCCTCCGGGCCGCCCGGAAACACCATATATTTT. It codes for CASSYAIPSGPPGNTIYF.

The sample holds many counts of this clonotype. The chain joins TRBV5-1 to TRBJ2-7, with D perhaps TRBD1 (6 bases). Trimming took off 4 bases at V and 3 bases at J, with 14 bases between the two ends. CDR3 length: 14 amino acids. In germline, CDR1 is SGHRS, CDR2 YFSETQ. CDR3 sequence: CASSILDSLYEQYF. CDR3 DNA: TGCGCCAGCAGCATCCTGGACAGCCTCTACGAGCAGTACTTC.

This clonotype showed up just a few times. The chain joins TRBV29-1 to TRBJ2-1; the match to TRBD1 covers 9 bases. This CDR3 comprises 13 residues. In germline, CDR1 is SQVTM, CDR2 ANQGSEA. The ends lost 5 bases at V and 4 bases at J; junction bases unmatched: 3. The CDR3 sequence is CSVTGTGYNEQFF. Here the CDR3 DNA reads TGCAGCGTTACTGGGACAGGGTACAATGAGCAGTTCTTC.

This clonotype was seen repeatedly, ten times or more. CDR3 protein: CSAPGVAANYGYTF. CDR3 DNA sequence: TGCAGTGCTCCAGGAGTGGCTGCTAACTATGGCTACACCTTC. The genes are TRBV20-1 and TRBJ1-2, with unresolved D. CDR3 length: 14 residues. The V and J ends lost 5 bases and 0 bases respectively, with 13 bases between them. Germline V lookup: CDR1 DFQATT, CDR2 SNEGSKA (reference sequence).

The rearrangement joins TRBV12-3 or TRBV12-4 to TRBJ2-3; D is perhaps TRBD2 (6 bases). The V end was cut by 7 bases, the J end by 4 bases, with 15 bases between. There are 14 residues in the CDR3. The CDR3 loop is CASNQGAGPDTQYF. DNA for the CDR3: TGTGCCAGCAACCAGGGCGCGGGGCCAGATACGCAGTATTTT.

This clonotype was picked up a small number of times. This chain connects TRBV30 to TRBJ2-5; D is unclear. Germline V gene sequence: CDR1 GTSNPN, CDR2 SVGIG (reference sequence). With 1 base removed from V and 1 base from J, the gap between germline ends came to 4 bases. The CDR3 contains 12 residues. The CDR3: CAWSGAQETQYF. The CDR3, as DNA: TGTGCCTGGAGTGGCGCCCAAGAGACCCAGTACTTC. Using reference TRBV30 and TRBJ2-5 for the parts outside the CDR3, the full variable domain is SQTIHQWPATLVQPVGSPLSLECTVEGTSNPNLYWYRQAAGRGLQLLFYSVGIGQISSEVPQNLSASRPQDRQFILSSKKLLLSDSGFYLCAWSGAQETQYFGPGTRLLVL.

This clonotype occurred a few times. V gene TRBV5-1 combines with J gene TRBJ1-4; D unresolved. The length of the CDR3 is 14 residues. From germline, CDR1 is SGHRS and CDR2 YFSETQ. V lost 4 bases to trimming and J lost 0 bases, with 7 bases between them. CDR3 in DNA: TGCGCCAGCAGCGTCCATACAACTAATGAAAAACTGTTTTTT. It is translated as CASSVHTTNEKLFF.

This chain uses TRBV28 with TRBJ1-5; D is ambiguous. This CDR3 has 12 amino acids. The V and J ends lost 3 bases and 5 bases respectively, with 5 bases between them. In germline, CDR1 is MDHEN, CDR2 SYDVKM. The CDR3 sequence is CASSFLYQPQHF. The CDR3, as DNA: TGTGCCAGCAGTTTTCTTTATCAGCCCCAGCATTTT.

This clonotype was picked up many times. This sequence joins TRBV5-1 and TRBJ1-1; D remains ambiguous. Germline-derived CDR1 and CDR2 are SGHRS and YFSETQ. The CDR3 sequence is 14 residues long. With 4 bases removed from V and 1 base from J, the gap between germline ends came to 11 bases. CDR3 bases: TGCGCCAGCAGCCCTGGTGCGGGGAACACTGAAGCTTTCTTT. Translated, it gives CASSPGAGNTEAFF.

This clonotype was detected ten times or more. The rearrangement joins TRBV15 to TRBJ2-5; D is undetermined. CDR3 size: 12 residues. V was shortened by 3 bases and J by 3 bases, with 5 bases between the two germline ends. From germline, CDR1 is LNHNV and CDR2 YYDKDF (reference sequence). The CDR3 coding sequence is TGTGCCACCAGCAGGGTAAAAGAGACCCAGTACTTC. Protein product: CATSRVKETQYF.

This clonotype was counted many times. The chain combines TRBV4-2 with TRBJ2-7; possibly TRBD2 for D (5 bases). Germline CDR1 is LGHNA and CDR2 is YNFKEQ. V gave up 3 bases and J gave up 2 bases, with 14 bases separating them. The CDR3 has 15 residues. CDR3 loop: CASSQAGNGPYEQYF. CDR3 DNA sequence: TGTGCCAGCAGCCAGGCCGGGAACGGCCCCTACGAGCAGTACTTC.

The genes are TRBV5-1 and TRBJ1-6; unclear D gene. V was pared by 3 bases and J by 0 bases, with 7 bases between. Germline CDR1 reads SGHRS; CDR2 reads YFSETQ. The CDR3 consists of 15 residues. The chain's CDR3 is CASSSGLSYNSPLHF. CDR3 coding DNA: TGCGCCAGCAGCTCGGGTCTCTCCTATAATTCACCCCTCCACTTT.

This clonotype has ten or more counts. V gene TRBV5-1 combines with J gene TRBJ2-1; tentative D call: TRBD2 (5 bases). V was shortened by 0 bases and J by 0 bases, with 13 bases between the two germline ends. This CDR3 has 17 residues. Germline V lookup: CDR1 SGHRS, CDR2 YFSETQ. The CDR3 DNA reads TGCGCCAGCAGCTTGGATCCAGCGGTAAGCTCCTACAATGAGCAGTTCTTC. Translation: CASSLDPAVSSYNEQFF.

This clonotype turned up a few times. V and J are TRBV20-1 and TRBJ2-7, with D uncertain. Deletions cut 3 bases from V and 0 bases from J, with 6 bases between. Per the germline V gene, CDR1 is DFQATT and CDR2 is SNEGSKA (reference sequence). This CDR3 comprises 12 residues. The CDR3 reads CSARRDSYEQYF. CDR3 bases: TGCAGTGCTAGGAGAGACTCCTACGAGCAGTACTTC.

Regarding this clonotype: A much bigger clone sits one base away, suggesting this may be a read error. The chain combines TRBV7-9 with TRBJ2-2, with 7 bases fitting TRBD1. The germline V gene has CDR1 SEHNR and CDR2 FQNEAQ (reference sequence). J was trimmed by 4 bases and V by 5 bases; bases with no gene match: 13. This CDR3 has 17 amino acids. Here the CDR3 DNA reads TGTGCCAGCAGCACCCTTTTTGGGACAGAGGGCACCGGGGAGCTGTTTTTT. Its protein is CASSTLFGTEGTGELFF.

At least ten counts were recorded for this clonotype. The rearrangement uses TRBV5-5 and TRBJ1-4, with D hard to call. Germline V gives CDR1 SGHKS, CDR2 YYEKEE (reference sequence). The CDR3 runs 14 residues. Trimming cost V 1 base and J 5 bases, with 9 bases left between them. The CDR3 is CASSLNGENEKLFF. CDR3 bases: TGTGCCAGCAGCTTGAACGGAGAGAATGAAAAACTGTTTTTT.